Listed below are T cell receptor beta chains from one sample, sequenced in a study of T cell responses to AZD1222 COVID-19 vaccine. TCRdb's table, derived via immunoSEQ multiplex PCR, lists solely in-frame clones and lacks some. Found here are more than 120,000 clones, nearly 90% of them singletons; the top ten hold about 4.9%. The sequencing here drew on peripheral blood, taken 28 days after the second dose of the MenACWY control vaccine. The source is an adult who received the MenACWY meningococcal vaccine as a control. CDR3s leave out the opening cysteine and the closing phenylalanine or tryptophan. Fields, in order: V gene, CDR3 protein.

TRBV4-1 ASSPVGQVNEKLF
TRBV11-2 ASVQSQGDGYT
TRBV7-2 ASSRDWGETQY
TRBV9 ASSSQGNMGYT
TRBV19 ATPLDRVNTEAF
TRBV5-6 ASSLDTEAF
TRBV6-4 ASSRDSYNEQF
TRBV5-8 ASSSYRRAF
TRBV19 ASSDRVNDEQY
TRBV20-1 SASLGPDTIY
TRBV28 ASGQVGVPTPF
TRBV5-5 ASRQGQGTNGYT
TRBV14 ASSPGVTSGEETQY
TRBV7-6 ASSLARGLGKSYEQY
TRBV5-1 ASSIGLAGVGETQY
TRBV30 AWSVPNREPNYGYT
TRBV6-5 ASMDPNTEAF
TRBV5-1 ASSLGATVQTQY
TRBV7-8 ASSPPTSREQY
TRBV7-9 ASSLYSDNYGYT
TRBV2 ASSGNRGNTGELF
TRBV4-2 ASSQDVRQNEAF
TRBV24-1 ATSDFLGAGELF
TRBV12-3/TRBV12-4 ASSLEVIYEQY
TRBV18 ASSGSQEPGDTQY
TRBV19 ASSIDPASGRLQDEQY
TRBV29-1 SVNFLHSGNTIY
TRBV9 ASSVGVAQTNEKLF